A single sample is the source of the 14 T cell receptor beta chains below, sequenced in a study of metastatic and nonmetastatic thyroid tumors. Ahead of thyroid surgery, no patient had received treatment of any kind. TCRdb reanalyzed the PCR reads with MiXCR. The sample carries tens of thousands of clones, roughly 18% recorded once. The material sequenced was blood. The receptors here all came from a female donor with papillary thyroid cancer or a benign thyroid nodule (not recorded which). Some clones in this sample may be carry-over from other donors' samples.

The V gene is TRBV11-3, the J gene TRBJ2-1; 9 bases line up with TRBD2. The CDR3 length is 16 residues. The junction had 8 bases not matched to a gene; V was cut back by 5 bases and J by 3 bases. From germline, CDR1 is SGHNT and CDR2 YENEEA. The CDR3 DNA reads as TGTGCCAGCAGCCCTATAGCGGGGGAAATCTACAATGAGCAGTTCTTC. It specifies CASSPIAGEIYNEQFF.

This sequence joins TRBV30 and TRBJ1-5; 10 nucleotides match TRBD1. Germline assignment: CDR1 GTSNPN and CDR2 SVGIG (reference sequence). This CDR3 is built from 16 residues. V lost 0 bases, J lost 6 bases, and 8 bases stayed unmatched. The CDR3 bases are TGTGCCTGGAGTGTACGGGACAGGGGTTTTGGTCAGCCCCAGCATTTT. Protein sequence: CAWSVRDRGFGQPQHF.

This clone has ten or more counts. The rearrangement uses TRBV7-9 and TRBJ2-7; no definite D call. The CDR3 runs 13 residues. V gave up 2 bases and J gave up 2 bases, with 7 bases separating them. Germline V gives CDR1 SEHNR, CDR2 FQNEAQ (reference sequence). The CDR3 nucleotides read TGTGCCAGCAGCTTATTTGGGACCTACGAGCAGTACTTC. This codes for CASSLFGTYEQYF. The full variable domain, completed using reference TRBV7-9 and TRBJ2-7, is DTGVSQNPRHKITKRGQNVTFRCDPISEHNRLYWYRQTLGQGPEFLTYFQNEAQLEKSRLLSDRFSAERPKGSFSTLEIQRTEQGDSAMYLCASSLFGTYEQYFGPGTRLTVT.

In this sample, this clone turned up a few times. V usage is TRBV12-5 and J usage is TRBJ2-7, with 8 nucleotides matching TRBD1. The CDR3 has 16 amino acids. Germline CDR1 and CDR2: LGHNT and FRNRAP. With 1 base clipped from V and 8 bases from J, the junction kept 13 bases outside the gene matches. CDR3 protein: CASGLAAGTGGVKQYF. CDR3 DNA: TGTGCTAGTGGTTTGGCCGCCGGGACAGGAGGCGTCAAGCAGTACTTC.

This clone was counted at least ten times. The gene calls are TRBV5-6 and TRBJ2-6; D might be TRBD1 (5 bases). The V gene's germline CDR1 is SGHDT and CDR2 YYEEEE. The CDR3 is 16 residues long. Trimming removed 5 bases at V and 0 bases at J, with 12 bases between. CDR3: CASRRTGNSGANVLTF. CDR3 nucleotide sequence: TGTGCCAGCAGACGAACAGGAAACTCTGGGGCCAACGTCCTGACTTTC.

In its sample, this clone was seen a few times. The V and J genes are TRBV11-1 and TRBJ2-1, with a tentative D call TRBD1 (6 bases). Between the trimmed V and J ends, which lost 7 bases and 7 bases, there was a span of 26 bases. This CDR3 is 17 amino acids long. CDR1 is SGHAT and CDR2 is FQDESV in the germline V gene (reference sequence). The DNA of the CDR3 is TGTGCCAGCATCTACGAGGGGGAAGTATATGATGTAAATGAGCAGTTCTTC. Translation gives CASIYEGEVYDVNEQFF.

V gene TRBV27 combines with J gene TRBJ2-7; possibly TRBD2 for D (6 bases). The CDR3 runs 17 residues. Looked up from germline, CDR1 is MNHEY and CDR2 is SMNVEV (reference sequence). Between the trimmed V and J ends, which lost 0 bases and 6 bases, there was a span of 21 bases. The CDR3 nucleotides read TGTGCCAGCAGTTTATCTTTCTTCGGGACTCGTCCTATCGAGCAGTACTTC. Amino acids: CASSLSFFGTRPIEQYF.

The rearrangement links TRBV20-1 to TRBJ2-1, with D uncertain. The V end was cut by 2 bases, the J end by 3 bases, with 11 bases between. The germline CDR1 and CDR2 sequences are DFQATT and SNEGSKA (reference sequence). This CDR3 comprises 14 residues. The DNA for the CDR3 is TGCAGTGCTAGAATAGGGCCGATCTACAATGAGCAGTTCTTC. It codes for CSARIGPIYNEQFF.

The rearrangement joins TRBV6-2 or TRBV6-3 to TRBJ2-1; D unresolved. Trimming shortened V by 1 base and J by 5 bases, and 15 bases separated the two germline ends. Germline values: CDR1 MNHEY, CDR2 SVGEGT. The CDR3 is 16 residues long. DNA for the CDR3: TGTGCCAGCAGTTACTTACGCCCTCTTATGGACAATGAGCAGTTCTTC. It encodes CASSYLRPLMDNEQFF.

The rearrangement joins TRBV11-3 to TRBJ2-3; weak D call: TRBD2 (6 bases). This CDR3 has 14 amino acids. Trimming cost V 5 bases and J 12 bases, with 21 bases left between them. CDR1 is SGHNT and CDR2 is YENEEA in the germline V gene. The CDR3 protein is CASSDFERADKQYF. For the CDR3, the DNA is TGTGCCAGCAGCGATTTTGAGCGGGCCGATAAACAGTATTTT.

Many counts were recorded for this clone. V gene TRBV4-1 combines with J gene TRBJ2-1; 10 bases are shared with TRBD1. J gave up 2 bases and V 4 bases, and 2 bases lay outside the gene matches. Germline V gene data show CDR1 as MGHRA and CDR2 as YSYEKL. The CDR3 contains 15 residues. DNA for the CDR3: TGCGCCAGCAGCCTAGGACAGGGGGCCTACAATGAGCAGTTCTTC. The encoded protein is CASSLGQGAYNEQFF.

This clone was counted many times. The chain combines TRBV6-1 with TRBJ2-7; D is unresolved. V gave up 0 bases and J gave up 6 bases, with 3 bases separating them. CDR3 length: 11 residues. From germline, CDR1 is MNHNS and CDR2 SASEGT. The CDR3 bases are TGTGCCAGCAGTGAAGCTTTCGAGCAGTACTTC. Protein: CASSEAFEQYF.

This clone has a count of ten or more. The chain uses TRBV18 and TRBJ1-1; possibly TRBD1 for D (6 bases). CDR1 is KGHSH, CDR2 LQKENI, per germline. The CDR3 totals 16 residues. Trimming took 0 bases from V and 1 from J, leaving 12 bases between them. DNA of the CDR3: TGTGCCAGCTCACCACCGTTAAGGGGGGAGAACACTGAAGCTTTCTTT. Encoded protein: CASSPPLRGENTEAFF. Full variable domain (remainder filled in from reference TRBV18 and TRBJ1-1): NAGVMQNPRHLVRRRGQEARLRCSPMKGHSHVYWYRQLPEEGLKFMVYLQKENIIDESGMPKERFSAEFPKEGPSILRIQQVVRGDSAAYFCASSPPLRGENTEAFFGQGTRLTVV.

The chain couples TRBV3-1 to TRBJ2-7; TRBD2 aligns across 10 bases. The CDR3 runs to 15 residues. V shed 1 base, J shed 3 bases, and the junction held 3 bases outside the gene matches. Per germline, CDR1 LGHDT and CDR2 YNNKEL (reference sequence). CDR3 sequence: CASSQVASGSYEQYV. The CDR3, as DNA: TGTGCCAGCAGCCAAGTAGCTAGCGGGAGCTACGAGCAGTACGTC.